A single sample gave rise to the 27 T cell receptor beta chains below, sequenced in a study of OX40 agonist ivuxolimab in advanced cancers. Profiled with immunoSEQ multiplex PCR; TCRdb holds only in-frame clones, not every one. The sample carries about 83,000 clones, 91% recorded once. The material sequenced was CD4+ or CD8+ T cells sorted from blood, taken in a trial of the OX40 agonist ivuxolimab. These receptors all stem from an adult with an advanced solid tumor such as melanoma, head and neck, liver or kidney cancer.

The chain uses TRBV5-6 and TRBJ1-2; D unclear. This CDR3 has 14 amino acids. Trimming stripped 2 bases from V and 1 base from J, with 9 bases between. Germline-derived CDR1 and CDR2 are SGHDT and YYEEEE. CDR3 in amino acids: CASSFYGVNYGYTF. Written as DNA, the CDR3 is TGTGCCAGCAGCTTTTACGGAGTTAACTATGGCTACACCTTC.

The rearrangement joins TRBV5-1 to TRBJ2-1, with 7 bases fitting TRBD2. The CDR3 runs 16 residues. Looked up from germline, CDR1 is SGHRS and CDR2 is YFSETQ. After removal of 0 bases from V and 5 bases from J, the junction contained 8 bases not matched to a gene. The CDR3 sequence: CASSLVGGRSDNEQFF. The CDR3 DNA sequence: TGCGCCAGCAGCTTGGTGGGGGGGAGGTCAGACAATGAGCAGTTCTTC.

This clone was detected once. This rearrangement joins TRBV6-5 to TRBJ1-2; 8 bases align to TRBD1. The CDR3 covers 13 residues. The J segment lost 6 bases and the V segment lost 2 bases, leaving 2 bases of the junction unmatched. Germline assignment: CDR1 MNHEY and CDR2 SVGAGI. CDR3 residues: CASSYNRGDGYTF. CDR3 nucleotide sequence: TGTGCCAGCAGTTACAACAGGGGGGATGGCTACACCTTC.

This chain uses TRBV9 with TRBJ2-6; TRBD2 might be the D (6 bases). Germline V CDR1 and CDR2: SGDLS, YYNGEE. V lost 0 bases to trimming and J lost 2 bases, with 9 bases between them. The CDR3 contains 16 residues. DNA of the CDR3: TGTGCCAGCAGCGTAGGCGGAGGGGCTGGGGCCAACGTCCTGACTTTC. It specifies CASSVGGGAGANVLTF. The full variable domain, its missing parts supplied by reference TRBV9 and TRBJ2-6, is DSGVTQTPKHLITATGQRVTLRCSPRSGDLSVYWYQQSLDQGLQFLIQYYNGEERAKGNILERFSAQQFPDLHSELNLSSLELGDSALYFCASSVGGGAGANVLTFGAGSRLTVL.

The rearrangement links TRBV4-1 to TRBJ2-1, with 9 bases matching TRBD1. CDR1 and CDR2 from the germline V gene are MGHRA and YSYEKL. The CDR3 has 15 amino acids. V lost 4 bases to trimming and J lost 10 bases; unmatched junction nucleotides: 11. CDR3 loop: CASSLGQGINGEQFF. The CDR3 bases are TGCGCCAGCAGCCTTGGACAGGGGATTAATGGAGAGCAGTTCTTC.

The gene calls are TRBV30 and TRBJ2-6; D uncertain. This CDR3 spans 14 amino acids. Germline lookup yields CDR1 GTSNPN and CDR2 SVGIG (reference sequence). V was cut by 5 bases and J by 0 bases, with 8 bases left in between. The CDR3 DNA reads TGTGCCTGGTCTCCGGGCTCTGGGGCCAACGTCCTGACTTTC. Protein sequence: CAWSPGSGANVLTF.

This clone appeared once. The CDR3 sequence is CASSLSNNYGYTF. DNA of the CDR3: TGTGCCAGCAGTTTATCTAATAACTATGGCTACACCTTC. V is TRBV28 and J is TRBJ1-2; no clear D gene. The V gene lost 1 base and the J gene lost 1 base, with 4 bases spanning the gap. The CDR3 is made up of 13 amino acids. The germline gives CDR1 MDHEN, CDR2 SYDVKM.

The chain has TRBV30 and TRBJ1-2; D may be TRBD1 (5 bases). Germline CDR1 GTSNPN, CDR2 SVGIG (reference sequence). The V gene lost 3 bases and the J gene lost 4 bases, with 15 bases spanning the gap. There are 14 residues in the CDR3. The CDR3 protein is CAWSTGAGGYGYTF. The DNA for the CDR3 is TGTGCCTGGAGCACGGGTGCTGGGGGCTATGGCTACACCTTC.

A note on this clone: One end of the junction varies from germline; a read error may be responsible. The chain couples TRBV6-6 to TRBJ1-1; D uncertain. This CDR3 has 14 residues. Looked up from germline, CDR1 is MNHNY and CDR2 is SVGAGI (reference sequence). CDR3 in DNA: TGTGCCATCAGTGATCTGAGGGTGAACACTGAAGCTTTCTTT. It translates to CAISDLRVNTEAFF.

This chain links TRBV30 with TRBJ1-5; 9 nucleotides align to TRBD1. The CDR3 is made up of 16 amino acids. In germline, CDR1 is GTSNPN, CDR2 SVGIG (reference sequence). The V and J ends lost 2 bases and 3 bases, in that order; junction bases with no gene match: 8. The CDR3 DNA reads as TGTGCCTGGAGTCAGGGAGGGACAGGGAACAATCAGCCCCAGCATTTT. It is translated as CAWSQGGTGNNQPQHF.

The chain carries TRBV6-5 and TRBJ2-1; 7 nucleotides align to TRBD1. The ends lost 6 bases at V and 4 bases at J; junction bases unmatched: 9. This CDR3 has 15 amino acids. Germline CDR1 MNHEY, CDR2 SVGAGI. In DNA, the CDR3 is TGTGCCAGCAGGATCCGACAGGGTATTTACAATGAGCAGTTCTTC. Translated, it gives CASRIRQGIYNEQFF.

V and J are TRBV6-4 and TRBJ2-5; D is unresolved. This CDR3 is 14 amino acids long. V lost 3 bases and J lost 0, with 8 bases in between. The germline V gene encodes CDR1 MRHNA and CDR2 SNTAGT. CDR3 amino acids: CASSERGYQETQYF. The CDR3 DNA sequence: TGTGCCAGCAGTGAGCGTGGGTACCAAGAGACCCAGTACTTC.

For the CDR3, the DNA is TGTGCCAGCAGCCCCGCTCCTGGAAACACCATATATTTT. Translated: CASSPAPGNTIYF. The chain uses TRBV9 and TRBJ1-3; D not certain. From germline, CDR1 is SGDLS and CDR2 YYNGEE. V dropped 4 bases and J dropped 2 bases, with 7 bases sitting between them. The CDR3 totals 13 residues.

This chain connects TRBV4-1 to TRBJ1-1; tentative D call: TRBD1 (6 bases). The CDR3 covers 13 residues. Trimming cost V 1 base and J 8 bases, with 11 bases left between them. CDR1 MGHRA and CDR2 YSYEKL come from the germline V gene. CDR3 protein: CASSQGGTNEAFF. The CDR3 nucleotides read TGCGCCAGCAGCCAAGGTGGGACAAACGAAGCTTTCTTT.

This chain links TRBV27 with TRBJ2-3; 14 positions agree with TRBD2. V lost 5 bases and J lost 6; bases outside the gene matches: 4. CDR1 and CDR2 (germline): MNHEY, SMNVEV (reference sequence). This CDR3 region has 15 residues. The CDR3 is CASSPWTSGGDTQYF. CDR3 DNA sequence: TGTGCCAGCAGTCCATGGACTAGCGGGGGGGATACGCAGTATTTT.

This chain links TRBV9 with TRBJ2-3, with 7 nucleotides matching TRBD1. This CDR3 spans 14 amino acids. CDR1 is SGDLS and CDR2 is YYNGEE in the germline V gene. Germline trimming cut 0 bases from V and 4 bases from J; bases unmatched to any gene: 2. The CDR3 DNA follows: TGTGCCAGCAGCGTAGGAGGGGGCCCAGATACGCAGTATTTT. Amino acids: CASSVGGGPDTQYF.

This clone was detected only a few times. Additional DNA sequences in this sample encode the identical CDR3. The DNA of the CDR3 is TGTGCCTGGAGTACGGATAGCAATCAGCCCCAGCATTTT. Protein: CAWSTDSNQPQHF. The rearrangement joins TRBV30 to TRBJ1-5; D gene uncertain. V was cut by 2 bases and J by 0 bases, with 5 bases left in between. Germline CDR1 GTSNPN, CDR2 SVGIG (reference sequence). The CDR3 runs 13 residues.

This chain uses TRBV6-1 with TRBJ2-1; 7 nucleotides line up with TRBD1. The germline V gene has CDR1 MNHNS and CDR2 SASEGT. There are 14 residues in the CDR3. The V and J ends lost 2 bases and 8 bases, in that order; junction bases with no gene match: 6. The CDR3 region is CASSELGGFDEQFF. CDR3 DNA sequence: TGTGCCAGCAGTGAACTAGGGGGCTTCGATGAGCAGTTCTTC.

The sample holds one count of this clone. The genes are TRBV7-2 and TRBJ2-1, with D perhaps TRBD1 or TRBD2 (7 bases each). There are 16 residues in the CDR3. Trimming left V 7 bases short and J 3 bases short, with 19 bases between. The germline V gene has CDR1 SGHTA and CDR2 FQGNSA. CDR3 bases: TGTGCCAGCACCGGGGGGTCGGACAGGATCTACAATGAGCAGTTCTTC. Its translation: CASTGGSDRIYNEQFF.

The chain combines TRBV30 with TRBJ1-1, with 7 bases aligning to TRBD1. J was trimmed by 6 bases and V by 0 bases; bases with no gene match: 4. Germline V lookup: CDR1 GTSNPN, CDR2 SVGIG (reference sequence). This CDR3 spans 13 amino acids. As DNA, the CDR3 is TGTGCCTGGAGTGTCACAGGGGCGGCTGAAGCTTTCTTT. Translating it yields CAWSVTGAAEAFF.

This CDR3 is CASQLEQATRSGNTIYF. The CDR3 nucleotides read TGCGCCAGCCAACTTGAGCAGGCTACCCGCTCTGGAAACACCATATATTTT. The rearrangement uses TRBV4-1 and TRBJ1-3, with D uncertain. Trimming took 8 bases from V and 0 from J, leaving 20 bases between them. The CDR3 extends over 17 amino acids. The germline gives CDR1 MGHRA, CDR2 YSYEKL.

The CDR3 loop reads CASSEAKRQGGYGYTF. In DNA form, the CDR3 reads TGTGCCAGCAGTGAAGCGAAGAGACAGGGGGGCTATGGCTACACCTTC. The rearrangement links TRBV2 to TRBJ1-2; 9 positions agree with TRBD1. The CDR3 totals 16 residues. Germline V gives CDR1 SNHLY, CDR2 FYNNEI. Trimming at V came to 0 bases and at J to 4 bases, leaving 6 bases not matched to a gene.

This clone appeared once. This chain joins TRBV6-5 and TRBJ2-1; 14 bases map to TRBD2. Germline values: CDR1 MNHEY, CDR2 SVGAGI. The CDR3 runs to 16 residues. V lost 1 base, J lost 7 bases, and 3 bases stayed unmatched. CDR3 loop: CASSYFWTSGGNEQFF. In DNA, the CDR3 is TGTGCCAGCAGTTACTTCTGGACTAGCGGGGGGAATGAGCAGTTCTTC.

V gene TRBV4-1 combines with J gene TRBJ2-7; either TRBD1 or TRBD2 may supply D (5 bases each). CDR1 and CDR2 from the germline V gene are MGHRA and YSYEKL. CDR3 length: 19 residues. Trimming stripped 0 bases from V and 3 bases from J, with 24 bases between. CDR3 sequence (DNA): TGCGCCAGCAGCCAAGACTATTATTACCTACCGGGACGGGACTACGAGCAGTACTTC. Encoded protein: CASSQDYYYLPGRDYEQYF.

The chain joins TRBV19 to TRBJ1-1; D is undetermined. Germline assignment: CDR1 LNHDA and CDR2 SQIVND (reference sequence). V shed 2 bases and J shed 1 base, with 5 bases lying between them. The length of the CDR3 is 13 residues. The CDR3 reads CASSISSNTEAFF. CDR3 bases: TGTGCCAGTAGTATATCCTCGAACACTGAAGCTTTCTTT.

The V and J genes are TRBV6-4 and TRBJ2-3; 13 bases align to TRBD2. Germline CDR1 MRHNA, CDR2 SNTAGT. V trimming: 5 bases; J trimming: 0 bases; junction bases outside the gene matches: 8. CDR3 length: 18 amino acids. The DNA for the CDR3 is TGTGCCAGCAGTCTGGGACTAGCGGGAACTTCTAGCACAGATACGCAGTATTTT. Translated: CASSLGLAGTSSTDTQYF.

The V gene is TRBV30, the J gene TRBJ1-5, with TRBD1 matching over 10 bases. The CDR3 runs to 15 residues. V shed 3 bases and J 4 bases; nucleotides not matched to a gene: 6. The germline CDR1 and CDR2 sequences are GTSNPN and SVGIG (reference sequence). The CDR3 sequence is CAWSSTGGGNQPQHF. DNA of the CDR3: TGTGCCTGGAGCTCGACAGGGGGCGGAAATCAGCCCCAGCATTTT.